The 17 T cell receptor beta chains below were found in one sample sequenced in a study of T cell responses to AZD1222 COVID-19 vaccine. Profiled with immunoSEQ multiplex PCR; TCRdb holds only in-frame clones, not every one. This repertoire shows about 140,000 clones, over 90% found once; its top ten account for more than 0.85%. The source material was peripheral blood, sampled on day 0 of MenACWY control vaccination. These receptor sequences come from an adult in good health.

The rearrangement links TRBV10-1 to TRBJ2-7, with 9 bases lining up with TRBD1. The trim removed 4 bases at V and 4 bases at J, leaving 8 bases unmatched. This CDR3 is built from 15 residues. The germline V gene encodes CDR1 WNHNN and CDR2 SYGVQD (reference sequence). CDR3 region: CASSGSGQGTYEQYF. As DNA, the CDR3 is TGCGCCAGCAGTGGGTCCGGACAGGGGACGTACGAGCAGTACTTC.

The rearrangement links TRBV6-5 to TRBJ2-3; D call uncertain. The CDR3 is 13 residues long. Germline lookup yields CDR1 MNHEY and CDR2 SVGAGI. Trimming took off 7 bases at V and 1 base at J, with 9 bases between the two ends. CDR3 protein: CASTPTGTDTQYF. The CDR3 DNA reads TGTGCCAGCACTCCAACAGGCACAGATACGCAGTATTTT.

The V and J genes are TRBV6-6 and TRBJ2-6, with 7 bases identical to TRBD1. Trimming took 11 bases from V and 0 from J; bases not matched to a gene: 10. Germline-derived CDR1 and CDR2 are MNHNY and SVGAGI (reference sequence). The CDR3 covers 16 residues. CDR3 region: CAGSEGQNSGANVLTF. The CDR3 DNA sequence: TGTGCCGGTTCTGAGGGACAGAACTCTGGGGCCAACGTCCTGACTTTC.

The V and J genes are TRBV7-2 and TRBJ1-2; no clear D. CDR1 and CDR2 (germline): SGHTA, FQGNSA. This CDR3 region has 12 residues. Trimming cost V 1 base and J 8 bases, with 8 bases left between them. The CDR3 region is CASSLEEGGYTF. CDR3 DNA: TGTGCCAGCAGCTTAGAGGAAGGAGGCTACACCTTC. Drawing the rest from reference TRBV7-2 and TRBJ1-2, the complete variable domain is GAGVSQSPSNKVTEKGKDVELRCDPISGHTALYWYRQSLGQGLEFLIYFQGNSAPDKSGLPSDRFSAERTGGSVSTLTIQRTQQEDSAVYLCASSLEEGGYTFGSGTRLTVV.

Written as DNA, the CDR3 is TGTGCCAGCATTCGAACAGGGTCCACCGGGGAGCTGTTTTTT. Translating gives CASIRTGSTGELFF. The chain employs TRBV6-5 and TRBJ2-2; a possible D gene is TRBD1 (6 bases). Trimming took 7 bases from V and 4 from J, leaving 13 bases between them. Germline V gene sequence: CDR1 MNHEY, CDR2 SVGAGI. This CDR3 is 14 amino acids long.

This chain connects TRBV28 to TRBJ1-4; a weak D match, TRBD1 (6 bases). Germline CDR1 MDHEN, CDR2 SYDVKM. V shed 8 bases and J shed 3 bases, with 16 bases lying between them. The CDR3 spans 15 residues. The CDR3 spells CASLGGASANEKLFF. The DNA of the CDR3 is TGTGCCAGCTTGGGGGGGGCGTCGGCTAATGAAAAACTGTTTTTT.

This chain links TRBV5-8 with TRBJ1-1, with no clear D. Trimming took off 0 bases at V and 5 bases at J, with 2 bases between the two ends. The CDR3 length is 11 residues. Germline-derived CDR1 and CDR2 are SGHTS and YDEGEE. The CDR3 spells CASSLGTEAFF. CDR3 coding DNA: TGTGCCAGCAGCTTGGGGACTGAAGCTTTCTTT. The full variable domain, rest sourced from reference TRBV5-8 and TRBJ1-1, is EAGVTQSPTHLIKTRGQQATLRCSPISGHTSVYWYQQALGLGLQFLLWYDEGEERNRGNFPPRFSGRQFPNYSSELNVNALELEDSALYLCASSLGTEAFFGQGTRLTVV.

The chain links TRBV7-3 to TRBJ1-1; unclear D gene. CDR3 size: 14 residues. Germline V gene lookup returns CDR1 SGHTA and CDR2 FQGTGA. V was pared by 4 bases and J by 1 base, with 10 bases between. Here the CDR3 reads CASSWTPGNTEAFF. CDR3 bases: TGTGCCAGCAGCTGGACCCCTGGGAACACTGAAGCTTTCTTT.

The chain joins TRBV5-6 to TRBJ1-2, with D tentatively TRBD1 (6 bases). The CDR3 loop spans 16 amino acids. V was pared by 2 bases and J by 2 bases, with 16 bases between. From germline, CDR1 is SGHDT and CDR2 YYEEEE. CDR3 sequence (DNA): TGTGCCAGCAGCTTATGGATGGCAGGGGCAAACTATGGCTACACCTTC. Its protein product is CASSLWMAGANYGYTF.

The V gene is TRBV10-3, the J gene TRBJ1-2; D unclear. The CDR3 extends over 14 amino acids. Germline values: CDR1 ENHRY, CDR2 SYGVKD. V was shortened by 4 bases and J by 3 bases, with 12 bases between the two germline ends. DNA for the CDR3: TGTGCCATCAGTGTTGACTTTAGGGACTATGGCTACACCTTC. Protein: CAISVDFRDYGYTF.

Only one count was recorded for this clone. The sample contains more than one DNA sequence encoding this CDR3. The chain has TRBV6-5 and TRBJ1-1, with a possible D match to TRBD1 (5 bases). The V gene's germline CDR1 is MNHEY and CDR2 SVGAGI. V dropped 4 bases and J dropped 4 bases, with 10 bases sitting between them. CDR3 length: 13 amino acids. The CDR3 DNA is TGTGCCAGCAGTTTGCAGGGAGGCACTGAAGCTTTCTTT. Protein: CASSLQGGTEAFF.

The chain combines TRBV10-3 with TRBJ2-7; possibly TRBD2 for D (7 bases). The CDR3 consists of 16 residues. V shed 8 bases and J shed 2 bases, with 22 bases lying between them. Germline CDR1 and CDR2: ENHRY and SYGVKD. The CDR3 loop is CAILTEEGGRPYEQYF. The DNA for the CDR3 is TGTGCCATCCTAACTGAGGAGGGGGGGCGACCCTACGAGCAGTACTTC.

The chain combines TRBV7-2 with TRBJ1-4; weak D call: TRBD1 (5 bases). The ends were cut back, 2 bases at V and 4 bases at J, with 11 bases in the middle. Germline loops: CDR1 SGHTA, CDR2 FQGNSA. This CDR3 contains 15 residues. The CDR3 sequence: CASSLFGGFNEKLFF. The CDR3 bases are TGTGCCAGCAGCTTATTCGGGGGGTTTAATGAAAAACTGTTTTTT.

The chain joins TRBV24-1 to TRBJ1-5, with TRBD1 matching 12 bases. Germline V lookup: CDR1 KGHDR, CDR2 SFDVKD. J gave up 3 bases and V 4 bases, and 3 bases lay outside the gene matches. This CDR3 has 16 residues. CDR3 DNA sequence: TGTGCCACCAGTGACCCGGGACAGGGGGCCAATCAGCCCCAGCATTTT. Amino acid sequence: CATSDPGQGANQPQHF.

The chain is built from TRBV30 and TRBJ2-1, with 8 bases matching TRBD1. CDR1 is GTSNPN, CDR2 SVGIG, per germline (reference sequence). The CDR3 runs to 16 residues. V was clipped by 3 bases and J by 7 bases; unmatched bases: 14. This CDR3 is CAWSKTGTGGPNEQFF. Written as DNA, the CDR3 is TGTGCCTGGAGCAAAACCGGGACAGGTGGTCCGAATGAGCAGTTCTTC.

The J gene is TRBJ2-1, the V gene TRBV7-2; no firm D call. V lost 1 base, J lost 4 bases, and 11 bases lay in between. The CDR3 is made up of 15 amino acids. Germline CDR1 reads SGHTA; CDR2 reads FQGNSA. CDR3 sequence: CASSLGPYGYNEQFF. The DNA of the CDR3 is TGTGCCAGCAGCTTAGGTCCCTACGGGTACAATGAGCAGTTCTTC.

V gene TRBV5-1 combines with J gene TRBJ1-3; D unresolved. The CDR3 sequence is 14 residues long. The V gene's germline CDR1 is SGHRS and CDR2 YFSETQ. The germline V and J ends were trimmed by 0 bases and 0 bases, with 4 bases remaining between them. CDR3 sequence: CASSLGSSGNTIYF. The CDR3 DNA is TGCGCCAGCAGCTTGGGGAGCTCTGGAAACACCATATATTTT. The full variable domain, completed using reference TRBV5-1 and TRBJ1-3, is KAGVTQTPRYLIKTRGQQVTLSCSPISGHRSVSWYQQTPGQGLQFLFEYFSETQRNKGNFPGRFSGRQFSNSRSEMNVSTLELGDSALYLCASSLGSSGNTIYFGEGSWLTVV.